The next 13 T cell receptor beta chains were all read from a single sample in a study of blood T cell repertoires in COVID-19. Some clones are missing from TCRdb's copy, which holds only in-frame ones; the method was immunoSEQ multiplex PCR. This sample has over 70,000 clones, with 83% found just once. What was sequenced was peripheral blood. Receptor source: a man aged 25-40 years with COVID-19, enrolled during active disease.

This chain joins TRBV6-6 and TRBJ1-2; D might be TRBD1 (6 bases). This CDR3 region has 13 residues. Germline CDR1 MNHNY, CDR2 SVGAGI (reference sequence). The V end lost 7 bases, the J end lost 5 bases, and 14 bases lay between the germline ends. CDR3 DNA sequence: TGTGCCAGCAATACAGGGCCAGGATATGGCTACACCTTC. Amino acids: CASNTGPGYGYTF.

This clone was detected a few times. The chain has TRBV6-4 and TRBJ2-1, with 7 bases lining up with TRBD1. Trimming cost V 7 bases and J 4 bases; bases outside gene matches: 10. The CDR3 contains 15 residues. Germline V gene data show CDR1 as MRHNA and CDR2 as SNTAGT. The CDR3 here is CASTPSSGGYNEQFF. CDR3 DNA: TGTGCCAGCACCCCGTCGTCAGGGGGTTACAATGAGCAGTTCTTC.

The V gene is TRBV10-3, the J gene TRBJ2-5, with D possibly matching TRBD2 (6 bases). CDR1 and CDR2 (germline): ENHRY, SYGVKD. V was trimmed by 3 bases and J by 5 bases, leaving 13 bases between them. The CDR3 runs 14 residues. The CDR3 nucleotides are TGTGCCATCAGTGACCACAAAGGAGGGGAGACCCAGTACTTC. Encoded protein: CAISDHKGGETQYF.

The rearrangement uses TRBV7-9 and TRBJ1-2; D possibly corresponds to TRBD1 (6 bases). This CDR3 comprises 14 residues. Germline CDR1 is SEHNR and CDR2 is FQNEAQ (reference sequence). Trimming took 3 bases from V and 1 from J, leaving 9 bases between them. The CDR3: CASSFGRGNYGYTF. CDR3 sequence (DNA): TGTGCCAGCAGCTTCGGCAGGGGTAACTATGGCTACACCTTC.

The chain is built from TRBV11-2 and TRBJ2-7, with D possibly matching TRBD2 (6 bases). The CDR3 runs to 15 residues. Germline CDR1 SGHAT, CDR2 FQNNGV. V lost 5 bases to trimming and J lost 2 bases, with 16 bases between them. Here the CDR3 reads CASSTQAGSTYEQYF. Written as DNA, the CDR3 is TGTGCCAGCAGCACACAGGCGGGATCAACCTACGAGCAGTACTTC.

CDR3 sequence: CASSYSLSRGEKLFF. In DNA form, the CDR3 reads TGTGCCAGCAGTTACTCGCTATCCAGGGGTGAAAAACTGTTTTTT. This chain uses TRBV6-5 with TRBJ1-4; the D gene is possibly TRBD1 (6 bases). The CDR3 consists of 15 residues. Germline CDR1 and CDR2: MNHEY and SVGAGI. The V end lost 0 bases, the J end lost 7 bases, and 12 bases lay between the germline ends.

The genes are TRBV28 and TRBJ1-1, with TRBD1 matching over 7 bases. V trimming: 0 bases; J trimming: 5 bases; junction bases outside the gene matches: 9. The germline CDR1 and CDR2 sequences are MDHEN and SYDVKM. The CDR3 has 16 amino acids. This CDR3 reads CASSLWGSGGITEAFF. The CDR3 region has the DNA TGTGCCAGCAGTTTATGGGGGTCAGGGGGAATTACTGAAGCTTTCTTT.

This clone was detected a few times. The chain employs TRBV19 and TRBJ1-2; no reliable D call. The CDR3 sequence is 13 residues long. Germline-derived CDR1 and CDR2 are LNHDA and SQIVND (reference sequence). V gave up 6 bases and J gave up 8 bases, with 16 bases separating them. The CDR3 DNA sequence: TGTGCCAGTAGCTTATCAGGATCGTGGGGCTACACCTTC. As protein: CASSLSGSWGYTF.

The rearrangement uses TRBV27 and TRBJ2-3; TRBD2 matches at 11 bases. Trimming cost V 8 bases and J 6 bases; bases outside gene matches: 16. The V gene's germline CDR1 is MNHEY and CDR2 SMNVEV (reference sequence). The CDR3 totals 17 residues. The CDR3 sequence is CASSIRGLAVGGDTQYF. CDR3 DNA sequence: TGTGCCAGCTCCATCCGGGGACTAGCGGTGGGGGGGGATACGCAGTATTTT.

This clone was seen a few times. The CDR3 sequence is CASSIDNAGTHYGYTF. In DNA, the CDR3 is TGTGCCAGTAGTATAGACAACGCCGGGACTCACTATGGCTACACCTTC. This rearrangement joins TRBV19 to TRBJ1-2; tentative D call: TRBD1 (5 bases). The CDR3 spans 16 residues. Trimming removed 0 bases from V and 3 bases from J, with 14 bases in between. CDR1 LNHDA and CDR2 SQIVND come from the germline V gene (reference sequence). Full variable domain (rest looked up from reference TRBV19 and TRBJ1-2): DGGITQSPKYLFRKEGQNVTLSCEQNLNHDAMYWYRQDPGQGLRLIYYSQIVNDFQKGDIAEGYSVSREKKESFPLTVTSAQKNPTAFYLCASSIDNAGTHYGYTFGSGTRLTVV.

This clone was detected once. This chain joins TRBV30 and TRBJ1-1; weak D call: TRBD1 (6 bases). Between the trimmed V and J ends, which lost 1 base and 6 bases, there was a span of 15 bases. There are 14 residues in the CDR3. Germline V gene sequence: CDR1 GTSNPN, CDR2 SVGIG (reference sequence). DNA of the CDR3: TGTGCCTGGAGTGGGGGGGGCCGACCGGCTGAAGCTTTCTTT. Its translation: CAWSGGGRPAEAFF.

The CDR3 region has the DNA TGTGCCAGCAACTCCAGGGAAAATTCACCCCTCCACTTT. Translation: CASNSRENSPLHF. The chain joins TRBV28 to TRBJ1-6; TRBD1 might be the D (5 bases). This CDR3 has 13 residues. Trimming took 7 bases from V and 7 from J, leaving 11 bases between them. In germline, CDR1 is MDHEN, CDR2 SYDVKM. Drawing the rest from reference TRBV28 and TRBJ1-6, the complete variable domain is DVKVTQSSRYLVKRTGEKVFLECVQDMDHENMFWYRQDPGLGLRLIYFSYDVKMKEKGDIPEGYSVSREKKERFSLILESASTNQTSMYLCASNSRENSPLHFGNGTRLTVT.

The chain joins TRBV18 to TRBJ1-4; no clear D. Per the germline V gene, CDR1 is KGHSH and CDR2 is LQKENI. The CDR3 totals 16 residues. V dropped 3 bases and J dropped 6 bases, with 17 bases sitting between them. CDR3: CASSPRKGGLDEKLFF. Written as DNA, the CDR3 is TGTGCCAGCTCACCTCGTAAGGGAGGGTTGGATGAAAAACTGTTTTTT.